This record looks at one T cell receptor (beta chain) sequence and its context. Its antigen remains undetermined. Base qualities are missing; no much larger clone stands one base away. This sample was taken from a study of response to subunit inactivated influenza vaccine listed by TCRdb under 2018. Study-level background: The study used deep quantitative T cell receptor repertoire profiling to track responses to a trivalent subunit inactivated influenza vaccine.

The library relied on RT-PCR. The listed sequencing device is Illumina HiSeq 2500. TCRdb took the public reads, trimmed them with fastp at Q25, ran MiXCR for clone calling and kept in-frame beta chains. Rows with a matching CDR3 protein are joined into one entry that keeps the most common DNA and genes. In all, the sample holds about 540,000 distinct CDR3 sequences, and approximately 22% of those were seen once. Approximately 3% of the sample is in the top ten clones. The CDR3 starts with the cysteine, ends with the phenylalanine, and has 15 residues. Kept here is only the CDR3 DNA, which spans 45 bases and is read in frame from base 1. The junction carries 10 bases between V and J, which are trimmed by 2 bases and 3 bases respectively. From a lookup of the germline V gene, CDR1 and CDR2 are MNHEY and SVGAGI. What the authors observed across the whole study: The authors proposed that each seasonal influenza vaccination may bring in only a limited number of new T cells.

These data are also associated with another study on T cells expressing NK-cell markers. According to the second study: The TCR beta cDNA libraries were made using 5'RACE template switching, a step that added both a universal primer site and unique molecular identifiers. In sorted CD3+CD56+NKG2C+, CD3+CD56+NKG2C- and CD3+CD56-NKG2C+ T-cell subsets from roughly 8 donors, TCR beta-chain repertoires were profiled. Seven of the eight sequenced donors were HCMV-seropositive and one was HCMV-seronegative. To restrict sorting to alphabetaTCR-expressing T cells, an anti-gammadeltaTCR antibody was added in several experiments. In a handful of donors, the dominant CD3+CD56+NKG2C+ clonotypes were among the top 10 CD8+ clonotypes and accounted for about 1.0-8% of CD8+ T cells. Those dominant clonotypes were again the most abundant among CD3+CD56-NKG2C+ cells in a few donors, at about 25-60.1%. Whether the expanded NKG2C-expressing T cell clones were specific for HCMV antigens was left unclear. Randomly selected healthy volunteers, three men and five women, were used as the eight sequenced donors. HCMV serostatus was determined by detecting HCMV-specific IgG in serum with a commercial ELISA kit. Peripheral blood mononuclear cells were isolated from blood by Ficoll density gradient centrifugation. Magnetic immunoseparation with Miltenyi isolation kits was used to isolate CD4+ and CD8+ T cells from PBMC. cDNA synthesis was primed from the TCR beta constant segment and was followed by two successive PCR amplification steps. Libraries were sequenced as 2 x 150 bp reads on Illumina HiSeq 2000/2500, MiSeq or NextSeq. MIGEC handled demultiplexing of the reads and grouping by UMI, while MiTCR was used to assemble and quantify clonotypes. To exclude erroneous sequences, only TCR cDNA sequences supported by at least two reads were retained. Downstream repertoire analysis used the tcR package, and clonotypes were matched across fractions by CDR3 nucleotide sequence plus V segment. VDJmatch was used to annotate antigen specificity against VDJdb, with one amino acid substitution allowed in CDR3.

Here the chain combines TRBV6-5 and TRBJ2-2, and TRBD1 may be the D gene, going by 6 matching bases. The clonotype originates from a man in his fifties or sixties who received an inactivated influenza vaccine. Donor details come from another sample of the same person, matched by shared clones. Sample: CD4+ T cells sorted from PBMCs, taken 11 to 12 days after vaccination. The DNA sequence follows: TGTGCCAGCAGTTACCAGGGGATGGACACCGGGGAGCTGTTTTTT. This codes for CASSYQGMDTGELFF.